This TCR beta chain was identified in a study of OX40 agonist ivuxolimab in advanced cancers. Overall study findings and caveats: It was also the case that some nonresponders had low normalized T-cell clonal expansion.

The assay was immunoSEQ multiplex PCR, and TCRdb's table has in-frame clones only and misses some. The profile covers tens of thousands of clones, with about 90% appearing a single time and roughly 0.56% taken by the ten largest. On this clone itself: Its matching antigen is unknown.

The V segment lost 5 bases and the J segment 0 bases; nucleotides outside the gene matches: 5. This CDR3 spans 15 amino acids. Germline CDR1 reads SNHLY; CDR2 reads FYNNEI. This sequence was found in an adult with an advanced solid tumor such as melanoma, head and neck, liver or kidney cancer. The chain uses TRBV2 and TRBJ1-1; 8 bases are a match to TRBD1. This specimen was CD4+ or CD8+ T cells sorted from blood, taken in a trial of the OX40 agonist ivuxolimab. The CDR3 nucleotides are TGTGCCAGCAGTTTCCTGGACAGGGTGAACACTGAAGCTTTCTTT. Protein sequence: CASSFLDRVNTEAFF.